Below are 28 T cell receptor beta chains sequenced from a single sample in a study of regulatory T cells in long-lasting Graves disease. Time point meaning: persistent/refractory GD, antithyroid drugs over 5 years with positive TRAb. The TCR library used RNA extracted from PBMCs. Researchers made TCR beta libraries by using iRepertoire HTBI primers and running Arm-PCR on CDR3 regions. TCRdb reanalysed the multiplex PCR reads using MiXCR and keeps one entry per CDR3 protein. The sample includes a few hundred thousand distinct CDR3 sequences, about a fifth of them seen just once. Source: peripheral blood mononuclear cells (PBMCs), taken when the disease was refractory, from a patient treated with antithyroid drugs. The receptors come from a female donor with Graves disease.

In its sample, this clonotype was seen many times. This chain connects TRBV11-2 to TRBJ2-7, with 9 bases identical to TRBD1. The CDR3 runs to 14 residues. Per the germline V gene, CDR1 is SGHAT and CDR2 is FQNNGV. V was pared by 5 bases and J by 4 bases, with 6 bases of the junction left unmatched. The CDR3 is CASSRGQGDYEQYF. CDR3 bases: TGTGCCAGCAGCCGGGGACAGGGTGATTACGAGCAGTACTTC.

This clonotype came up many times. This chain connects TRBV12-3 or TRBV12-4 to TRBJ2-7, with 8 bases matching TRBD1. The trim removed 3 bases at V and 7 bases at J, leaving 8 bases unmatched. The CDR3 consists of 14 residues. As DNA, the CDR3 is TGTGCCAGCAGTTTTGAGGCAGGGGGCGAAGAGCAGTACTTC. Protein: CASSFEAGGEEQYF.

The rearrangement links TRBV9 to TRBJ2-3; D call uncertain. In germline, CDR1 is SGDLS, CDR2 YYNGEE. The CDR3 length is 14 residues. Trimming shortened V by 0 bases and J by 0 bases, and 5 bases separated the two germline ends. Here the CDR3 DNA reads TGTGCCAGCAGCGTAGCGCAGAGCACAGATACGCAGTATTTT. Amino acids: CASSVAQSTDTQYF.

This clonotype was seen many times. The gene calls are TRBV28 and TRBJ2-7; D is uncertain. Germline CDR1 is MDHEN and CDR2 is SYDVKM. V gave up 5 bases and J gave up 5 bases, with 10 bases separating them. The CDR3 covers 12 residues. CDR3 in amino acids: CASSTRFDEQYF. The CDR3, as DNA: TGTGCCAGCAGTACTCGCTTCGACGAGCAGTACTTC.

This clonotype was observed at least ten times. J is TRBJ2-2 and V is TRBV30; perhaps TRBD1 as D (6 bases). The CDR3 is 13 residues long. The germline CDR1 and CDR2 sequences are GTSNPN and SVGIG (reference sequence). V was trimmed by 2 bases and J by 8 bases, leaving 12 bases between them. The CDR3 DNA reads TGTGCCTGGAGTATACAGGGAGCTGGGGAGCTGTTTTTT. The encoded protein is CAWSIQGAGELFF.

This clonotype has a handful of counts. The chain recombines TRBV16 with TRBJ1-2, with unresolved D. The germline V gene encodes CDR1 KGHSY and CDR2 FQNENV. Trimming took 0 bases from V and 8 from J, leaving 7 bases between them. The CDR3 is 12 residues long. CDR3 coding DNA: TGTGCCAGCAGCCAATCGGCTGAAGGCTACACCTTC. Protein product: CASSQSAEGYTF.

This chain joins TRBV7-2 and TRBJ2-1; 8 bases align to TRBD2. There are 16 residues in the CDR3. Germline V gene sequence: CDR1 SGHTA, CDR2 FQGNSA. The V and J ends lost 6 bases and 2 bases, in that order; junction bases with no gene match: 9. CDR3 nucleotides: TGTGCCAGCAGTCCATCGGGAGGGCTACCCTACAATGAGCAGTTCTTC. It is translated as CASSPSGGLPYNEQFF.

This clonotype has at least ten counts. The rearrangement uses TRBV3-1 and TRBJ1-1, with no clear D. The CDR3 totals 15 residues. CDR1 is LGHDT, CDR2 YNNKEL, per germline (reference sequence). V dropped 4 bases and J dropped 7 bases, with 19 bases sitting between them. CDR3 loop: CASSPGPAGVLEAFF. The DNA for the CDR3 is TGTGCCAGCAGCCCAGGCCCGGCTGGAGTGCTTGAAGCTTTCTTT.

The chain has TRBV5-1 and TRBJ2-2; 7 nucleotides agree with TRBD2. Looked up from germline, CDR1 is SGHRS and CDR2 is YFSETQ. Trimming took 4 bases from V and 0 from J; bases not matched to a gene: 3. CDR3 length: 15 residues. CDR3 in DNA: TGCGCCAGCAGCGGGAGGGCCCCGAACACCGGGGAGCTGTTTTTT. It yields the protein CASSGRAPNTGELFF.

CDR3 sequence: CASTPSALRTSGRGDRVETQYF. CDR3 in DNA: TGTGCCAGCACCCCCAGCGCCCTGCGGACTAGCGGGAGGGGCGACCGAGTAGAGACCCAGTACTTC. The chain uses TRBV5-6 and TRBJ2-5, with TRBD2 matching over 15 bases. This CDR3 is built from 22 residues. Trimming took 6 bases from V and 4 from J; bases not matched to a gene: 25. The germline CDR1 and CDR2 sequences are SGHDT and YYEEEE.

This clonotype was seen a handful of times. This chain links TRBV9 with TRBJ2-7; 8 bases fit TRBD2. Germline assignment: CDR1 SGDLS and CDR2 YYNGEE. V was pared by 0 bases and J by 3 bases, with 11 bases of the junction left unmatched. The CDR3 totals 17 residues. CDR3 sequence: CASSVGSERGYVYEQYF. DNA for the CDR3: TGTGCCAGCAGCGTAGGCTCCGAGCGGGGGTATGTCTACGAGCAGTACTTC. The full variable domain, completed using reference TRBV9 and TRBJ2-7, is DSGVTQTPKHLITATGQRVTLRCSPRSGDLSVYWYQQSLDQGLQFLIQYYNGEERAKGNILERFSAQQFPDLHSELNLSSLELGDSALYFCASSVGSERGYVYEQYFGPGTRLTVT.

This clonotype occurred many times. The rearrangement links TRBV11-2 to TRBJ2-1; D is undetermined. Germline V gene data show CDR1 as SGHAT and CDR2 as FQNNGV. The germline V and J ends were trimmed by 0 bases and 8 bases, with 14 bases remaining between them. The CDR3 is 15 residues long. CDR3 sequence: CASSLDPATADEQFF. The CDR3 DNA is TGTGCCAGCAGCTTAGATCCGGCTACGGCCGATGAGCAGTTCTTC.

This clonotype was found a few times. The chain combines TRBV5-1 with TRBJ2-7, with TRBD1 as a possible D gene (6 bases). Trimming left V 4 bases short and J 2 bases short, with 19 bases between. The CDR3 runs 16 residues. Germline V gene data show CDR1 as SGHRS and CDR2 as YFSETQ. The CDR3, as DNA: TGCGCCAGCAGCCCTTCGACAGGTTTTATCCCCTACGAGCAGTACTTC. The encoded protein is CASSPSTGFIPYEQYF.

The chain couples TRBV7-3 to TRBJ2-5; 11 bases are a match to TRBD2. The ends lost 2 bases at V and 5 bases at J; junction bases unmatched: 16. Germline V gives CDR1 SGHTA, CDR2 FQGTGA. The CDR3 is 19 amino acids. CDR3 residues: CASSLLLASGRYRLETQYF. The CDR3 DNA is TGTGCCAGCAGCTTACTTTTAGCTAGCGGGAGGTATAGGTTGGAGACCCAGTACTTC.

J is TRBJ2-7 and V is TRBV4-1; TRBD1 agrees at 8 bases. The CDR3 is 16 amino acids. After removal of 1 base from V and 1 base from J, the junction contained 6 bases not matched to a gene. Germline CDR1 reads MGHRA; CDR2 reads YSYEKL. The DNA of the CDR3 is TGCGCCAGCAGCCAAGGCCTGACAGGGGAGTCCTACGAGCAGTACTTC. Its protein is CASSQGLTGESYEQYF.

There are many counts of this clonotype. The chain uses TRBV20-1 and TRBJ2-7, with TRBD1 matching over 10 bases. The trim removed 6 bases at V and 4 bases at J, leaving 9 bases unmatched. Germline V gene data show CDR1 as DFQATT and CDR2 as SNEGSKA (reference sequence). This CDR3 is built from 14 residues. The CDR3 sequence is CSATSDRGRYEQYF. CDR3 DNA sequence: TGCAGTGCCACGAGCGACAGGGGGCGATACGAGCAGTACTTC.

This clonotype was detected many times. This rearrangement joins TRBV28 to TRBJ1-6; D is undetermined. The CDR3 totals 16 residues. Trimming removed 4 bases at V and 0 bases at J, with 10 bases between. Germline V gene sequence: CDR1 MDHEN, CDR2 SYDVKM. The CDR3 bases are TGTGCCAGCAGTTCGACATTGAGCTCCTATAATTCACCCCTCCACTTT. Its translation is CASSSTLSSYNSPLHF.

Ten or more counts support this clonotype. This chain uses TRBV5-1 with TRBJ2-1; TRBD2 aligns across 7 bases. Trimming cost V 4 bases and J 3 bases; bases outside gene matches: 10. Germline loops: CDR1 SGHRS, CDR2 YFSETQ. The CDR3 is made up of 16 amino acids. Written as DNA, the CDR3 is TGCGCCAGCAGCGTATATAGCGGGCTCAACTACAATGAGCAGTTCTTC. Its translation: CASSVYSGLNYNEQFF.

This chain uses TRBV29-1 with TRBJ1-1; 8 nucleotides agree with TRBD1. V dropped 5 bases and J dropped 5; count of bases not matched to a gene: 7. This CDR3 has 13 residues. Germline values: CDR1 SQVTM, CDR2 ANQGSEA. CDR3 sequence reads: CSVSRGLETEAFF. In DNA, the CDR3 is TGCAGCGTTAGCAGGGGGCTGGAGACTGAAGCTTTCTTT.

This rearrangement joins TRBV5-6 to TRBJ2-7; unclear D gene. The germline gives CDR1 SGHDT, CDR2 YYEEEE. CDR3 length equals 14 residues. V lost 1 base and J 3 bases, leaving 11 bases between the germline ends. CDR3 sequence (DNA): TGTGCCAGCAGCTTGTTTGGTTCCCTCTACGAGCAGTACTTC. Its translation is CASSLFGSLYEQYF.

Comments on this clonotype: A clone one base away is much larger, so this may be a read error. V and J are TRBV3-1 and TRBJ2-5; TRBD1 matches 12 bases. CDR1 is LGHDT and CDR2 is YNNKEL in the germline V gene (reference sequence). This CDR3 spans 16 amino acids. The CDR3 region is CVSSRSGTGGEETQYF. The CDR3 nucleotides read TGTGTCAGCAGCCGTTCGGGGACAGGGGGCGAAGAGACCCAGTACTTC.

The genes are TRBV20-1 and TRBJ2-7; D is possibly TRBD1 or TRBD2 (5 bases each). Trimming left V 0 bases short and J 3 bases short, with 21 bases between. This CDR3 contains 17 residues. Germline loops: CDR1 DFQATT, CDR2 SNEGSKA (reference sequence). The CDR3 sequence is CSAREGRAGRSYYEQYF. In DNA form, the CDR3 reads TGCAGTGCTAGAGAGGGGCGGGCAGGTCGCTCTTACTACGAGCAGTACTTC.

The chain carries TRBV20-1 and TRBJ2-7; D unresolved. V was clipped by 0 bases and J by 2 bases, with 14 bases between them. The CDR3 covers 15 residues. Germline values: CDR1 DFQATT, CDR2 SNEGSKA (reference sequence). In DNA form, the CDR3 reads TGCAGTGCTAGAGAGTTCGGATTCCGCCCCTACGAGCAGTACTTC. Translation: CSAREFGFRPYEQYF.

This clonotype turned up a few times. CDR3 sequence (DNA): TGCAGTGCTAGAGATCTCGACAGGTCCCGGCAAGAGACCCAGTACTTC. This encodes CSARDLDRSRQETQYF. The chain has TRBV20-1 and TRBJ2-5, with D perhaps matching TRBD1 (6 bases). This CDR3 has 16 amino acids. V gave up 0 bases and J gave up 2 bases, with 16 bases separating them. Germline-derived CDR1 and CDR2 are DFQATT and SNEGSKA (reference sequence).

This clonotype was detected once. The rearrangement joins TRBV2 to TRBJ2-7; D ambiguous. Looked up from germline, CDR1 is SNHLY and CDR2 is FYNNEI. V was shortened by 7 bases and J by 1 base, with 11 bases between the two germline ends. The length of the CDR3 is 13 residues. The CDR3 DNA reads TGTGCCAGCAACGCCGGGTCATCCTACGAGCAGTACTTC. Translation: CASNAGSSYEQYF.

V gene TRBV9 combines with J gene TRBJ1-2; D is uncertain. The CDR3 loop spans 15 amino acids. Trimming took 2 bases from V and 0 from J, leaving 11 bases between them. Germline loops: CDR1 SGDLS, CDR2 YYNGEE. CDR3 protein: CASSVSPGPNYGYTF. The CDR3, as DNA: TGTGCCAGCAGCGTGAGTCCGGGCCCTAACTATGGCTACACCTTC.

As concerns this clonotype: A much larger clone lies one base from this, so it may be a read error. The V gene is TRBV7-9, the J gene TRBJ1-1; TRBD1 might be the D (5 bases). This CDR3 spans 15 amino acids. Germline V gene sequence: CDR1 SEHNR, CDR2 FQNEAQ (reference sequence). CDR3 region: CASSLVEGKNTEAYF. CDR3 coding DNA: TGTGCCAGCAGCTTAGTCGAGGGGAAGAACACTGAAGCTTACTTT.

The chain combines TRBV28 with TRBJ2-7; D ambiguous. The V end was cut by 3 bases, the J end by 0 bases, with 21 bases between. The V gene's germline CDR1 is MDHEN and CDR2 SYDVKM. CDR3 length: 18 residues. The CDR3 DNA sequence: TGTGCCAGCAGTTTTTCCCCCGTTGACCAAGCCTTCTCCTACGAGCAGTACTTC. The encoded protein is CASSFSPVDQAFSYEQYF.